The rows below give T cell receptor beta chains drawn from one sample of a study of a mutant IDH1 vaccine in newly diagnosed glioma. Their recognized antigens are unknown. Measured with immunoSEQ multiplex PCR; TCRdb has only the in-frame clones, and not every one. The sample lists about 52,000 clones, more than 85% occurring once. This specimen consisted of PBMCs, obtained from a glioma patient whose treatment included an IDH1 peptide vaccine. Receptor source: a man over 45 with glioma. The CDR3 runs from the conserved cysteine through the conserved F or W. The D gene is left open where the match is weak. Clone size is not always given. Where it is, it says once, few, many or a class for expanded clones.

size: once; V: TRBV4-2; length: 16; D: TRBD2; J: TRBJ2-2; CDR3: CASSQGAGGRTGELFF; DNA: TGTGCCAGCAGCCAAGGAGCGGGGGGAAGGACCGGGGAGCTGTTTTTT
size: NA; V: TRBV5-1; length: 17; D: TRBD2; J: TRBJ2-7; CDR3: CASSLGGTSGGNREQYF; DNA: TGCGCCAGCAGCTTGGGGGGGACTAGCGGGGGTAACCGCGAGCAGTACTTC
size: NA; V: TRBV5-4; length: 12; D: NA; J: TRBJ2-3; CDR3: CASSLPTDTQYF; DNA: TGTGCCAGCAGCTTACCCACAGATACGCAGTATTTT
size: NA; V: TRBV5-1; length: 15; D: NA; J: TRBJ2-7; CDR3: CASSLTTGLSYEQYF; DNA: TGCGCCAGCAGCTTGACCACAGGACTCTCCTACGAGCAGTACTTC
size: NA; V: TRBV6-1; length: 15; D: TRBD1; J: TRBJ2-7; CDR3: CASSPWTGGTYEQYF; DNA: TGTGCCAGCAGTCCCTGGACAGGGGGAACCTACGAGCAGTACTTC
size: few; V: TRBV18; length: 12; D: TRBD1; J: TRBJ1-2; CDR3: CASTPDRDYYTF; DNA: TGTGCCAGCACCCCGGACAGGGACTATTACACCTTC
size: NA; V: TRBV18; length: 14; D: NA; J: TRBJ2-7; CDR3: CASSPRDTSGEQYF; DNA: TGTGCCAGCTCACCCAGAGACACTTCCGGCGAGCAGTACTTC
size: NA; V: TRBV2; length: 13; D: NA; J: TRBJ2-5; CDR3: CASTPQARETQYF; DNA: TGTGCCAGCACGCCCCAAGCCCGAGAGACCCAGTACTTC
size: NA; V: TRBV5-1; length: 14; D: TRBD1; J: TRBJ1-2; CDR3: CASSPGQGRSGYTF; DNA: TGCGCCAGCAGCCCGGGACAGGGGAGGTCTGGCTACACCTTC
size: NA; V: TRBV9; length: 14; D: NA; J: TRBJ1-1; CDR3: CASNLGAANTEAFF; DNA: TGTGCCAGCAACCTGGGGGCCGCGAACACTGAAGCTTTCTTT
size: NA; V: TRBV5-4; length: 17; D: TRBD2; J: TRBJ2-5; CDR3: CASSPSAGGRLGETQYF; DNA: TGTGCCAGCAGCCCGAGTGCGGGGGGGCGTCTTGGGGAGACCCAGTACTTC
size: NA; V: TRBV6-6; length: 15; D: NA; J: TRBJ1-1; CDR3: CASSYSFTGQTEAFF; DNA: TGTGCCAGCAGTTACTCGTTCACCGGACAGACTGAAGCTTTCTTT
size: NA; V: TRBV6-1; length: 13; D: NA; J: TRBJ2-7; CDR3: CASIQDSRYEQYF; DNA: TGTGCCAGCATCCAAGACAGTCGCTACGAGCAGTACTTC
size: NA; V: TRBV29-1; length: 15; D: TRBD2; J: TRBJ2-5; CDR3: CSVGAGRGLKETQYF; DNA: TGCAGCGTTGGGGCTGGGAGGGGCCTAAAAGAGACCCAGTACTTC
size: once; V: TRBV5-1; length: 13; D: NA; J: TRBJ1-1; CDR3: CASSSGLDTEAFF; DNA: TGCGCCAGCAGCTCCGGGTTGGACACTGAAGCTTTCTTT
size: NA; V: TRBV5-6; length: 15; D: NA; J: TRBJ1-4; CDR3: CASSFSVTRNEKLFF; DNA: TGTGCCAGCAGCTTTAGTGTTACAAGGAATGAAAAACTGTTTTTT
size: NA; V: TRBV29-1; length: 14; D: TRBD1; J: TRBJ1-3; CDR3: CSVGGTGLGNTIYF; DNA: TGCAGCGTTGGAGGGACAGGGTTAGGAAACACCATATATTTT
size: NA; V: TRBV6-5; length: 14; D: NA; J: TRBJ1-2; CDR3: CASSYPGHSAGYTF; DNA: TGTGCCAGCAGTTACCCCGGACACTCAGCCGGCTACACCTTC
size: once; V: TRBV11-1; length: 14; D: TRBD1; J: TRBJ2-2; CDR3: CASSLTGLAGELFF; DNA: TGTGCCAGCAGCTTGACAGGGCTCGCCGGGGAGCTGTTTTTT
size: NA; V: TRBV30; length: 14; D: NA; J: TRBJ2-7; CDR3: CAWTDQFLGYEQYF; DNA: TGTGCCTGGACTGACCAATTCTTAGGCTACGAGCAGTACTTC
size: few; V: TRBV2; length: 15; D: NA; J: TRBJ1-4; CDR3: CASTPTLATNEKLFF; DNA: TGTGCCAGCACCCCTACACTTGCAACTAATGAAAAACTGTTTTTT
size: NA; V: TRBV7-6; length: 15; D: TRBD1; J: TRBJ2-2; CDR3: CASSHGTEYTGELFF; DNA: TGTGCCAGCAGCCACGGGACAGAATACACCGGGGAGCTGTTTTTT
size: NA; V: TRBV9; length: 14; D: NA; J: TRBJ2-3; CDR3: CASSVTMGTDTQYF; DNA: TGTGCCAGCAGCGTAACAATGGGCACAGATACGCAGTATTTT
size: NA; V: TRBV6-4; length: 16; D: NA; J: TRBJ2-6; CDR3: CASSVTGSSGANVLTF; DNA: TGTGCCAGCAGTGTGACAGGAAGCTCTGGGGCCAACGTCCTGACTTTC
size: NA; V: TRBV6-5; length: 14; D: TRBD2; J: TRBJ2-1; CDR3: CASAGTSSRNEQFF; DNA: TGTGCCAGTGCCGGGACTAGTAGCCGCAATGAGCAGTTCTTC
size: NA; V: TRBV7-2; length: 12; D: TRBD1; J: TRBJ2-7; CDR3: CASSPYRGEQYF; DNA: TGTGCCAGCAGCCCATACAGGGGAGAGCAGTACTTC
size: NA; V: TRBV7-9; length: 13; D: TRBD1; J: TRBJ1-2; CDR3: CAMGEGANYGYTF; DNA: TGTGCCATGGGGGAGGGGGCCAACTATGGCTACACCTTC
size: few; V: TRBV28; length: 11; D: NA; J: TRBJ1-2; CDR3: CASSLSRGYTF; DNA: TGTGCCAGCAGTTTAAGCCGGGGCTACACCTTC
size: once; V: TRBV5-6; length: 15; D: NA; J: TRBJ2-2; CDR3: CASSLRSGWTGELFF; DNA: TGTGCCAGCAGCTTGCGCTCGGGGTGGACCGGGGAGCTGTTTTTT
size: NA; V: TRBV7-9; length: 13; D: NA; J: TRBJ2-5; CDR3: CASSLGGQETQYF; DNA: TGTGCCAGCAGCTTAGGGGGCCAAGAGACCCAGTACTTC